One and the same sample provided the 23 T cell receptor beta chains below, sequenced in a study of cytomegalovirus exposure and HLA in healthy donors. This PCR relied on a set of 60 Vbeta primers and 13 Jbeta primers. Data came from immunoSEQ multiplex PCR; TCRdb stores just in-frame clones and leaves some out. The sample carries about 140,000 clones, 60% to 85% recorded once. Material for sequencing was PBMCs. All receptors come from a man aged 30-40 years in good health and CMV-seronegative.

This clone was seen a handful of times. One end of the junction fails to match germline, which may point to a read error. The rearrangement links TRBV7-9 to TRBJ2-6; tentatively, D is TRBD2 (7 bases). This CDR3 is built from 14 residues. Per the germline V gene, CDR1 is SEHNR and CDR2 is FQNEAQ (reference sequence). The CDR3 DNA reads TGTGCCAGCAGCCTGGGGGCGGGGGCCAACGGCCTGACTTTC. Residues: CASSLGAGANGLTF.

There are a few counts of this clone. The chain has TRBV21-1 and TRBJ2-3; no check of the table's D call, TRBD1, against the DNA was made. TRBV21-1 is assigned pseudogene status. The length of the CDR3 is 16 residues. The CDR3 DNA sequence: TGTGCCAGCTGTCCCACAGGACAGCGAAACACAGATACGCAGTATTTT. Protein sequence: CASCPTGQRNTDTQYF.

In regard to this clone: The junction shows a germline mismatch at one end, possibly a read error. The chain links TRBV27 to TRBJ2-6; 11 nucleotides match TRBD1. The V gene's germline CDR1 is MNHEY and CDR2 SMNVEV (reference sequence). This CDR3 has 15 amino acids. The CDR3: CASGQGAGGANGLTF. CDR3 bases: TGTGCCAGCGGACAGGGGGCAGGGGGGGCCAACGGCCTGACTTTC.

The chain is built from TRBV6-1 and TRBJ1-5; D is undetermined. CDR3 length equals 13 residues. V shed 5 bases and J shed 7 bases, with 12 bases lying between them. Germline loops: CDR1 MNHNS, CDR2 SASEGT. DNA for the CDR3: TGTGCCAGCAGTCCCGTTACTGAGCAGCCCCAGCATTTT. This codes for CASSPVTEQPQHF.

This clone was recorded a few times. The chain is built from TRBV5-1 and TRBJ2-1; 11 bases fit TRBD2. The V segment lost 4 bases and the J segment 2 bases; nucleotides outside the gene matches: 5. Germline V gives CDR1 SGHRS, CDR2 YFSETQ. This CDR3 spans 16 amino acids. CDR3: CASSDLAGGPYNEQFF. Written as DNA, the CDR3 is TGCGCCAGCAGCGACCTAGCGGGAGGACCCTACAATGAGCAGTTCTTC.

This clone came up a few times. This chain uses TRBV29-1 with TRBJ2-1; TRBD1 matches 7 bases. This CDR3 has 15 amino acids. CDR1 and CDR2 from the germline V gene are SQVTM and ANQGSEA. V was clipped by 2 bases and J by 7 bases; unmatched bases: 11. The CDR3 sequence: CSVERMKGARNEQFF. For the CDR3, the DNA is TGCAGCGTTGAAAGGATGAAGGGGGCGCGGAATGAGCAGTTCTTC.

The chain links TRBV29-1 to TRBJ2-1; TRBD2 aligns across 11 bases. V trimming: 5 bases; J trimming: 4 bases; junction bases outside the gene matches: 7. This CDR3 comprises 15 residues. Germline V lookup: CDR1 SQVTM, CDR2 ANQGSEA. The CDR3 is CSVSWASGGYNEQFF. The CDR3 DNA follows: TGCAGCGTTAGTTGGGCTAGCGGGGGGTACAATGAGCAGTTCTTC.

The rearrangement joins TRBV6-1 to TRBJ1-4; 7 nucleotides agree with TRBD1. Germline V gene data show CDR1 as MNHNS and CDR2 as SASEGT. The CDR3 is 14 amino acids. The junction had 10 bases not matched to a gene; V was cut back by 7 bases and J by 8 bases. The CDR3 sequence: CASTTGARPEKLFF. The CDR3 DNA is TGTGCCAGCACTACAGGGGCTCGGCCCGAAAAACTGTTTTTT.

V is TRBV29-1 and J is TRBJ2-7; no clear D. The CDR3 runs to 12 residues. V was clipped by 2 bases and J by 2 bases, with 7 bases between them. The germline V gene encodes CDR1 SQVTM and CDR2 ANQGSEA. The CDR3: CSVERAPYEQYF. Written as DNA, the CDR3 is TGCAGCGTTGAAAGAGCACCCTACGAGCAGTACTTC.

The V gene is TRBV18, the J gene TRBJ2-1, with D perhaps TRBD1 (6 bases). CDR3 length equals 15 residues. With 0 bases removed from V and 0 bases from J, the gap between germline ends came to 6 bases. Per germline, CDR1 KGHSH and CDR2 LQKENI. In DNA, the CDR3 is TGTGCCAGCTCACCACCAGGGGGCTCCTACAATGAGCAGTTCTTC. Translating it yields CASSPPGGSYNEQFF.

The V gene is TRBV4-1, the J gene TRBJ1-2; D is possibly TRBD1 (5 bases). Deletions cut 2 bases from V and 3 bases from J, with 10 bases between. This CDR3 contains 14 residues. Germline V CDR1 and CDR2: MGHRA, YSYEKL. CDR3 loop: CASSQSQGDYGYTF. The CDR3 DNA sequence: TGCGCCAGCAGCCAAAGCCAGGGCGACTATGGCTACACCTTC.

V is TRBV30 and J is TRBJ1-1; no firm D call. Trimming left V 3 bases short and J 1 base short, with 9 bases between. The CDR3 runs to 13 residues. From germline, CDR1 is GTSNPN and CDR2 SVGIG (reference sequence). The CDR3 DNA sequence: TGTGCCTGGAGGTGGCTGCCGAACACTGAAGCTTTCTTT. Amino acid sequence: CAWRWLPNTEAFF.

The CDR3 here is CASSYALAGGANEQFF. DNA of the CDR3: TGTGCCAGCAGTTACGCACTAGCGGGAGGGGCCAATGAGCAGTTCTTC. J is TRBJ2-1 and V is TRBV6-6; TRBD2 aligns across 13 bases. The length of the CDR3 is 16 residues. CDR1 is MNHNY, CDR2 SVGAGI, per germline (reference sequence). The V gene end was trimmed by 2 bases and the J gene end by 6 bases; junction bases not matched to a gene: 4.

This clone was observed a single time. The chain is built from TRBV5-4 and TRBJ2-7; D is unresolved. Per germline, CDR1 SGHNT and CDR2 YYREEE (reference sequence). Between the trimmed V and J ends, which lost 0 bases and 10 bases, there was a span of 14 bases. The CDR3 is 13 amino acids. The CDR3: CASSLAPGMRQYF. The CDR3 DNA reads as TGTGCCAGCAGCTTGGCCCCAGGAATGAGACAGTACTTC.

The rearrangement links TRBV5-4 to TRBJ1-3; D is undetermined. CDR1 is SGHNT, CDR2 YYREEE, per germline (reference sequence). This CDR3 region has 15 residues. The V gene lost 0 bases and the J gene lost 10 bases, with 17 bases spanning the gap. This chain's CDR3 is CASSLDRLWRGTIYF. The CDR3 nucleotides read TGTGCCAGCAGCTTGGACAGATTGTGGAGAGGGACCATATATTTT.

The chain carries TRBV2 and TRBJ1-3; D not certain. Per the germline V gene, CDR1 is SNHLY and CDR2 is FYNNEI. This CDR3 contains 12 residues. Trimming took 8 bases from V and 8 from J, leaving 13 bases between them. The chain's CDR3 is CASARGYDTIYF. The CDR3 DNA reads as TGTGCCAGCGCACGAGGGTATGACACCATATATTTT.

V is TRBV6-6 and J is TRBJ1-2, with TRBD1 as a possible D gene (5 bases). The V end lost 7 bases, the J end lost 8 bases, and 11 bases lay between the germline ends. Germline values: CDR1 MNHNY, CDR2 SVGAGI (reference sequence). CDR3 length: 11 residues. CDR3 nucleotides: TGTGCCAGCACCCAGGGTTGGGGCTACACCTTC. It translates to CASTQGWGYTF.

This chain joins TRBV14 and TRBJ1-1; the D gene is possibly TRBD1 (6 bases). V lost 4 bases, J lost 0 bases, and 18 bases lay in between. Per the germline V gene, CDR1 is SGHDN and CDR2 is FVKESK. CDR3 length equals 17 residues. CDR3 sequence (DNA): TGTGCCAGCAGCCTTTTGGGGGGGCGCGGTCTGAACACTGAAGCTTTCTTT. Translated: CASSLLGGRGLNTEAFF.

The chain has TRBV5-1 and TRBJ2-5; a possible D gene is TRBD2 (6 bases). Per the germline V gene, CDR1 is SGHRS and CDR2 is YFSETQ. V was shortened by 4 bases and J by 5 bases, with 15 bases between the two germline ends. This CDR3 has 14 amino acids. The CDR3: CASSLRGRGETQYF. Here the CDR3 DNA reads TGCGCCAGCAGCCTGCGGGGCCGGGGGGAGACCCAGTACTTC.

The chain uses TRBV7-2 and TRBJ2-3, with 8 bases identical to TRBD2. V trimming: 3 bases; J trimming: 4 bases; junction bases outside the gene matches: 9. The CDR3 is 16 amino acids. The germline CDR1 and CDR2 sequences are SGHTA and FQGNSA. The chain's CDR3 is CASSFRPGTRADTQYF. CDR3 nucleotides: TGTGCCAGCAGCTTCCGTCCCGGGACTAGGGCAGATACGCAGTATTTT.

This clone was observed a few times. This chain connects TRBV7-9 to TRBJ2-3; 9 positions match TRBD2. The CDR3 is 16 amino acids. The V and J ends lost 5 bases and 6 bases, in that order; junction bases with no gene match: 12. Germline-derived CDR1 and CDR2 are SEHNR and FQNEAQ (reference sequence). The CDR3 here is CASSQRASGAQDTQYF. The CDR3 nucleotides are TGTGCCAGCAGCCAGAGGGCTAGCGGGGCCCAGGATACGCAGTATTTT. Full variable domain (remainder filled in from reference TRBV7-9 and TRBJ2-3): DTGVSQNPRHKITKRGQNVTFRCDPISEHNRLYWYRQTLGQGPEFLTYFQNEAQLEKSRLLSDRFSAERPKGSFSTLEIQRTEQGDSAMYLCASSQRASGAQDTQYFGPGTRLTVL.

In this sample, this clone turned up once. The chain combines TRBV7-9 with TRBJ2-1; TRBD1 might be the D (6 bases). CDR1 is SEHNR and CDR2 is FQNEAQ in the germline V gene (reference sequence). The V gene lost 8 bases and the J gene lost 0 bases, with 14 bases spanning the gap. The CDR3 runs to 15 residues. The CDR3, as DNA: TGTGCCAGCGGGCCGCGGACAGACTCCTACAATGAGCAGTTCTTC. It codes for CASGPRTDSYNEQFF.

The chain combines TRBV5-1 with TRBJ2-2; a possible D gene is TRBD1 (6 bases). The germline V gene encodes CDR1 SGHRS and CDR2 YFSETQ. Trimming stripped 5 bases from V and 0 bases from J, with 17 bases between. This CDR3 spans 17 amino acids. CDR3 sequence reads: CASSRLTGGPNTGELFF. The CDR3, as DNA: TGCGCCAGCAGTCGTCTTACTGGGGGCCCGAACACCGGGGAGCTGTTTTTT.